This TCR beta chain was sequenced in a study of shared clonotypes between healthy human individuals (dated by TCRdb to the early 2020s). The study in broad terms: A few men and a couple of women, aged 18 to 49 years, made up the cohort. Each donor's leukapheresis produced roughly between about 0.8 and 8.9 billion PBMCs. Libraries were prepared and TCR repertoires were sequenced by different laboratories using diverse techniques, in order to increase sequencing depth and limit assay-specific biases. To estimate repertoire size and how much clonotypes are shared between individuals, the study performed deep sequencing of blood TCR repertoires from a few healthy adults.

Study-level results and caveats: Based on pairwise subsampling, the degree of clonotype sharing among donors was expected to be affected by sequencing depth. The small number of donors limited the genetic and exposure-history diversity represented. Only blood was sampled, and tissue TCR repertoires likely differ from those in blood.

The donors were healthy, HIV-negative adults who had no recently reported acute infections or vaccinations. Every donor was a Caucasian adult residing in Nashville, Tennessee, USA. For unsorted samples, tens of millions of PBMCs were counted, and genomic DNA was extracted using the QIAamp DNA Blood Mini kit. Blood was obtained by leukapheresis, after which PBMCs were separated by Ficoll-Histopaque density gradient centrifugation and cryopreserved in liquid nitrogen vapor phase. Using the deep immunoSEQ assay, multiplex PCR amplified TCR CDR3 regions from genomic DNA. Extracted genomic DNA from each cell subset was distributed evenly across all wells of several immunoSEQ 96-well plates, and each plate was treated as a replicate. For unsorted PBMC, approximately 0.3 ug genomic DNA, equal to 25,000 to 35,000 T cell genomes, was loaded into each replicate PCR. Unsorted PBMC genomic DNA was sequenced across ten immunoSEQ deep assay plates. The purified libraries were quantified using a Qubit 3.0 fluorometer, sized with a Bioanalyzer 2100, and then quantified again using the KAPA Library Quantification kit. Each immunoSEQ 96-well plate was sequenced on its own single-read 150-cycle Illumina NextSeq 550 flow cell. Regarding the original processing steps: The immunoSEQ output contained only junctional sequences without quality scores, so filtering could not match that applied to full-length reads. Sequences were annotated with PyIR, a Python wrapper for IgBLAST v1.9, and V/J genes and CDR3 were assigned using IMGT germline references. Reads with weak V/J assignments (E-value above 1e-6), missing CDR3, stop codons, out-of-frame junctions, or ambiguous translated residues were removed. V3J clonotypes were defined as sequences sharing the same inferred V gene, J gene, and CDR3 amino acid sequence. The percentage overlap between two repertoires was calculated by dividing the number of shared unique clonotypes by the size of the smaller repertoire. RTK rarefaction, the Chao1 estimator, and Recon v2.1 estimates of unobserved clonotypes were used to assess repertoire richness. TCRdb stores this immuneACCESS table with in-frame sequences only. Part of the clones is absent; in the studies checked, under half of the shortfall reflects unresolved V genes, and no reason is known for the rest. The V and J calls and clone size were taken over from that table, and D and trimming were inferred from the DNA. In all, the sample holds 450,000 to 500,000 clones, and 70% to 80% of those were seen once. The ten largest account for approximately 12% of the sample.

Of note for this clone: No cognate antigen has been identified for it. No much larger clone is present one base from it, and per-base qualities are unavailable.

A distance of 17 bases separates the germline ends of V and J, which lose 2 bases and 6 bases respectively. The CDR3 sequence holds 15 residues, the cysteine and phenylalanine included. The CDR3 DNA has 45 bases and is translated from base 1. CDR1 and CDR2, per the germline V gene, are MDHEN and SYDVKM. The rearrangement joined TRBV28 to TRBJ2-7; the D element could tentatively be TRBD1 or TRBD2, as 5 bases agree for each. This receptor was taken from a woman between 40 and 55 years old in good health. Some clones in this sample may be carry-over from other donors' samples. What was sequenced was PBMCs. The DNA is TGTGCCAGCAGTTTAATTGGGACCGGGTTCGGCGAGCAGTACTTC. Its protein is CASSLIGTGFGEQYF.